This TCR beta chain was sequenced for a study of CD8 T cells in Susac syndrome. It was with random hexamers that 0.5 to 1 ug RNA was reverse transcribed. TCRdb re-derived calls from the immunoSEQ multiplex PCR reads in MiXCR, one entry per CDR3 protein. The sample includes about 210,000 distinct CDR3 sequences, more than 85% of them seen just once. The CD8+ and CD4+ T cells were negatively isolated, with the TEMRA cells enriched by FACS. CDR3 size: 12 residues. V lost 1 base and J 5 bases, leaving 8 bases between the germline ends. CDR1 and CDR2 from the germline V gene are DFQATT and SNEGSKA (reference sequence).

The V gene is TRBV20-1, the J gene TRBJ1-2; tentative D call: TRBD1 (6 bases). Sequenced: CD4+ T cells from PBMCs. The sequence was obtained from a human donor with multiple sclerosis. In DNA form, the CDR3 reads TGCAGTGCTAGAGTACAGGGTTATGGCTACACCTTC. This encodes CSARVQGYGYTF.